This is a list of T cell receptor beta chains from one sample in a study of OX40 agonist ivuxolimab in advanced cancers. Some clones are missing from TCRdb's copy, which holds only in-frame ones; the method was immunoSEQ multiplex PCR. The table records tens of thousands of clones, 93% of them present only once. The specimen comprised CD4+ or CD8+ T cells sorted from blood, sampled in a trial of the OX40 agonist ivuxolimab. The receptors originated from an adult with an advanced solid tumor such as melanoma, head and neck, liver or kidney cancer. CDR3s include the opening cysteine and the closing phenylalanine or tryptophan. D genes are given only for firm matches. Clone size is shown for a subset of rows, as once, few, many or a class of expanded clone.

v_call: TRBV27
clone_size: NA
d_call: NA
cdr3_length: 11
cdr3_aa: CASSFYDEQFF

v_call: TRBV13
clone_size: NA
d_call: TRBD2
cdr3_length: 18
cdr3_aa: CASSLGPLAGGTTDTQYF

v_call: TRBV29-1
clone_size: NA
d_call: NA
cdr3_length: 14
cdr3_aa: CSVTVTGAHYEQYF

v_call: TRBV13
clone_size: NA
d_call: TRBD2
cdr3_length: 16
cdr3_aa: CASSETSGRSGGELFF

v_call: TRBV29-1
clone_size: NA
d_call: NA
cdr3_length: 11
cdr3_aa: CSSLRDTEAFF

v_call: TRBV7-9
clone_size: NA
d_call: NA
cdr3_length: 15
cdr3_aa: CASSLGAGENTEAFF

v_call: TRBV9
clone_size: NA
d_call: TRBD2
cdr3_length: 15
cdr3_aa: CASSVASGSTNEQFF

v_call: TRBV25-1
clone_size: NA
d_call: NA
cdr3_length: 12
cdr3_aa: CASSESVGEQYF

v_call: TRBV9
clone_size: NA
d_call: NA
cdr3_length: 15
cdr3_aa: CASSANKPWAGELFF

v_call: TRBV6-5
clone_size: NA
d_call: TRBD2
cdr3_length: 16
cdr3_aa: CASSYRSSGRGGELFF

v_call: TRBV15
clone_size: NA
d_call: NA
cdr3_length: 17
cdr3_aa: CATSRGLAKGTGNTIYF

v_call: TRBV5-1
clone_size: NA
d_call: NA
cdr3_length: 15
cdr3_aa: CASSLAQGHFYEQYF

v_call: TRBV4-3
clone_size: once
d_call: NA
cdr3_length: 16
cdr3_aa: CASGGGTELSTDTQYF